The subject of this entry is one T cell receptor (beta chain). The CDR3 is 19 residues long. Trimming removed 3 bases from V and 0 bases from J; junction bases left unmatched: 13. Germline loops: CDR1 SGHAT, CDR2 FQNNGV. These data are taken from a study of T cells in Graves' hyperthyroidism and ophthalmopathy. For Graves' hyperthyroidism to be stable, ophthalmopathy could not progress within 18 months. The hyperthyroidism patients had all been newly diagnosed, and their disease duration was under 2 months. Their ages ranged from 18 to 65 years. Not enrolled were patients with uncontrolled infection, other autoimmune disease, pregnancy or lactation. Diagnosing involved the use of clinical symptoms, serum thyroxine and TRAb, thyroid ultrasound and orbital computed tomography. The TCR beta CDR3 regions underwent amplification using RNA transcripts as the source. HTBI primers were the set used in a first-round RT-PCR of the TCR CDR3. TCRdb reprocessed the multiplex PCR reads with MiXCR, giving one entry per CDR3 protein. The sample yields 500,000 to 600,000 distinct CDR3 sequences, under 60% seen once.

The rearrangement joins TRBV11-2 to TRBJ2-5, with 10 bases identical to TRBD1. Sequenced input: peripheral blood or thyroid tissue (not recorded which). The sequence was collected from a woman between 18 and 29 years old with Graves' hyperthyroidism. CDR3 protein: CASSFPSTGTGAHQETQYF. In nucleotides, the CDR3 is TGTGCCAGCAGCTTTCCTTCAACCGGGACAGGGGCCCACCAAGAGACCCAGTACTTC.